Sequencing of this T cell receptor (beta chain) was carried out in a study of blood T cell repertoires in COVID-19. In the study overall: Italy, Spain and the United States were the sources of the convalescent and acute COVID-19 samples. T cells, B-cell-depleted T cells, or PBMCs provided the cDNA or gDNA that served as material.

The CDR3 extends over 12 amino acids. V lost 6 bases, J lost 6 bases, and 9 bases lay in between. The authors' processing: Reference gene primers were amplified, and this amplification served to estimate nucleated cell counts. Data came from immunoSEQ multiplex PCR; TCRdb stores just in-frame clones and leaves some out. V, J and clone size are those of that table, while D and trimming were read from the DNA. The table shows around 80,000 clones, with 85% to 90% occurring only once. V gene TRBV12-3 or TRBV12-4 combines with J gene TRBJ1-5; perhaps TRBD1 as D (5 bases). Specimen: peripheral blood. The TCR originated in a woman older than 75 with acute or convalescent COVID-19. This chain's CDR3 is CASRTGIQPQHF. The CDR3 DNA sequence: TGTGCCAGCAGAACAGGTATTCAGCCCCAGCATTTT.